The rows below give T cell receptor beta chains drawn from one sample of a study of CD8+ T cells in alopecia areata. Profiling relied on immunoSEQ multiplex PCR, and the TCRdb table lists in-frame clones only, not all of them. The sample includes over 150,000 clones, approximately 60% of them seen just once. Source: CD4+ T cells sorted from blood, taken at week 24, from a patient treated with tofacitinib. These receptors originate from a human donor with alopecia areata. Each CDR3 is given with its conserved first and last residue. The order of the fields is J gene, V gene, CDR3 protein.

J gene: TRBJ2-2; V gene: TRBV27; CDR3 protein: CASRRFTNTGELFF
J gene: TRBJ2-5; V gene: TRBV19; CDR3 protein: CASSRALASQETQYF
J gene: TRBJ2-6; V gene: TRBV25-1; CDR3 protein: CASSEPGYSGANVLTF
J gene: TRBJ2-7; V gene: TRBV4-1; CDR3 protein: CASSQDQGFGEQYF
J gene: TRBJ1-2; V gene: TRBV6-5; CDR3 protein: CASSYSMKDGYTF
J gene: TRBJ2-3; V gene: TRBV29-1; CDR3 protein: CSVRGRSTDTQYF
J gene: TRBJ2-3; V gene: TRBV5-1; CDR3 protein: CASSDPNTDTQYF
J gene: TRBJ1-2; V gene: TRBV23-1; CDR3 protein: CASSQMPYGYTF
J gene: TRBJ2-4; V gene: TRBV29-1; CDR3 protein: CSVGQGDGDIQYF
J gene: TRBJ2-4; V gene: TRBV29-1; CDR3 protein: CSASLAKNIQYF
J gene: TRBJ2-5; V gene: TRBV7-3; CDR3 protein: CASSLRPGQGQETQYF
J gene: TRBJ2-5; V gene: TRBV2; CDR3 protein: CASNLLDGETQYF
J gene: TRBJ2-7; V gene: TRBV10-3; CDR3 protein: CAIRNQGNSYEQYF
J gene: TRBJ2-7; V gene: TRBV25-1; CDR3 protein: CASSLGVGFGQYF
J gene: TRBJ1-1; V gene: TRBV6-4; CDR3 protein: CASSQFSQGATEAFF
J gene: TRBJ2-1; V gene: TRBV5-1; CDR3 protein: CASSLDNHGDEQFF
J gene: TRBJ2-1; V gene: TRBV7-9; CDR3 protein: CASSLVGGEQFF
J gene: TRBJ1-1; V gene: TRBV10-3; CDR3 protein: CAISDVFSGSTEAFF
J gene: TRBJ2-2; V gene: TRBV29-1; CDR3 protein: CSVVGTENTGELFF
J gene: TRBJ2-3; V gene: TRBV5-1; CDR3 protein: CASSSFSGIDTQYF
J gene: TRBJ1-3; V gene: TRBV30; CDR3 protein: CAWSVSGIGNTIYF